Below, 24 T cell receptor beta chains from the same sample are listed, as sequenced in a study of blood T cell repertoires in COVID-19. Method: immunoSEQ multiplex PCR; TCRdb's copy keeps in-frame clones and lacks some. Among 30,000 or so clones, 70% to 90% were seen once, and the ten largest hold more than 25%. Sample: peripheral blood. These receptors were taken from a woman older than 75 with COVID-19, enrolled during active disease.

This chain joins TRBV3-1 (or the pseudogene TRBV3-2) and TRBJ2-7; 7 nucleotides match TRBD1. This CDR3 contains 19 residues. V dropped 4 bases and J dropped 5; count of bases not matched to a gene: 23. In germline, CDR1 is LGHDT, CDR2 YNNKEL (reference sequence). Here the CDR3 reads CASSLEGARKGQGVHEQYF. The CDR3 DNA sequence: TGTGCCAGCAGCCTCGAGGGGGCCCGAAAGGGCCAGGGGGTCCACGAGCAGTACTTC.

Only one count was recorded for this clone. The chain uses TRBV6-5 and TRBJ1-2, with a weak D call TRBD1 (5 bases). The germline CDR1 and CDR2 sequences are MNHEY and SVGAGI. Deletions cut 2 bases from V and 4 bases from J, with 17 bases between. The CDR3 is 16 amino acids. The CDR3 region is CASSYSQGRNAYGYTF. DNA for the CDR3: TGTGCCAGCAGTTACAGCCAGGGTCGGAATGCCTATGGCTACACCTTC.

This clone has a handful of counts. The CDR3 protein is CASSQETGLGNEQFF. The CDR3 coding sequence is TGCGCCAGCAGCCAAGAGACAGGGTTGGGCAATGAGCAGTTCTTC. The chain uses TRBV4-1 and TRBJ2-1, with TRBD1 matching over 7 bases. CDR1 MGHRA and CDR2 YSYEKL come from the germline V gene. The CDR3 loop spans 15 amino acids. V was pared by 0 bases and J by 6 bases, with 5 bases of the junction left unmatched.

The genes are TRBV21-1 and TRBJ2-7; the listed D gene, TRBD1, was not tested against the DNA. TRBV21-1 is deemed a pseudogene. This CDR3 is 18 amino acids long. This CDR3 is CASSKASRGQGRDYEQYF. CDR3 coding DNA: TGTGCCAGCAGCAAAGCAAGCAGGGGACAGGGAAGAGACTACGAGCAGTACTTC.

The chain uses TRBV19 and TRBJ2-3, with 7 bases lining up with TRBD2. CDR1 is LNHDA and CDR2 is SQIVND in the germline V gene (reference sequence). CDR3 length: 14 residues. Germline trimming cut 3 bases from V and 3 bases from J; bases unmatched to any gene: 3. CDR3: CASSMLGGTDTQYF. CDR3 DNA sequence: TGTGCCAGTAGTATGCTGGGGGGGACAGATACGCAGTATTTT.

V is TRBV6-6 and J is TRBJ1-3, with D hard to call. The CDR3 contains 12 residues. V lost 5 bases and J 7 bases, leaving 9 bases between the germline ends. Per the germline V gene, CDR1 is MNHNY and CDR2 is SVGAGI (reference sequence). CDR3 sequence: CASSPSSNTIYF. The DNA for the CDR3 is TGTGCCAGCAGTCCTAGTAGTAACACCATATATTTT.

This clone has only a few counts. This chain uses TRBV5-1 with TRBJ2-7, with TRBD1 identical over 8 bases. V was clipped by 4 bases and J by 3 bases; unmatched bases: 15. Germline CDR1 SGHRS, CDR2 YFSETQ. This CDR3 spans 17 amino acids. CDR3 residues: CASSIGTGSTLLYEQYF. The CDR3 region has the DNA TGCGCCAGCAGCATAGGGACAGGTTCCACACTACTCTACGAGCAGTACTTC.

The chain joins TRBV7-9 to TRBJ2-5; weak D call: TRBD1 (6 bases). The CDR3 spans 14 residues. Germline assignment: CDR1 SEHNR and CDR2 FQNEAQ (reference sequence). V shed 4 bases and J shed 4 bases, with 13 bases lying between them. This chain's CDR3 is CASSSEDRRETQYF. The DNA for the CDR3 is TGTGCCAGCAGCTCCGAAGACAGGAGAGAGACCCAGTACTTC.

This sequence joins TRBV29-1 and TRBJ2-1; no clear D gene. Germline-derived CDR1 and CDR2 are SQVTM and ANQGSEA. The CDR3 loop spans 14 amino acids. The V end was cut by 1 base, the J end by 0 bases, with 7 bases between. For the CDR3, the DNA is TGCAGCGTTGAAGGTAGGAGCTCCTACAATGAGCAGTTCTTC. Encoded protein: CSVEGRSSYNEQFF.

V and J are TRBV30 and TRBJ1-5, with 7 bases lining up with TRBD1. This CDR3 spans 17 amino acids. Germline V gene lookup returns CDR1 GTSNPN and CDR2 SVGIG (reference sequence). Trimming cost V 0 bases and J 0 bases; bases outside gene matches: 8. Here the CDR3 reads CAWSVRGGEYSNQPQHF. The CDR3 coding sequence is TGTGCCTGGAGTGTCCGAGGGGGCGAATATAGCAATCAGCCCCAGCATTTT.

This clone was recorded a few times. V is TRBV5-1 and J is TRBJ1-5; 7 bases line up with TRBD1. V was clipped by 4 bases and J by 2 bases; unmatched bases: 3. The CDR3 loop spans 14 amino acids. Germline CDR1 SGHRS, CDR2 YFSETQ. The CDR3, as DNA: TGCGCCAGCAGCCCGGGGACAGGCAATCAGCCCCAGCATTTT. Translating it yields CASSPGTGNQPQHF.

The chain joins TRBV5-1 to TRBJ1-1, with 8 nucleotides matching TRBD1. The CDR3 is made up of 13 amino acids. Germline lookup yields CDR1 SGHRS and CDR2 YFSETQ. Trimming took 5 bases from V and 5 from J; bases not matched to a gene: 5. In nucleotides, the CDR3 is TGCGCCAGCAGATTCACAGGGGGAACTGAAGCTTTCTTT. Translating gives CASRFTGGTEAFF. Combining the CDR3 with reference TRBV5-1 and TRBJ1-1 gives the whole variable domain KAGVTQTPRYLIKTRGQQVTLSCSPISGHRSVSWYQQTPGQGLQFLFEYFSETQRNKGNFPGRFSGRQFSNSRSEMNVSTLELGDSALYLCASRFTGGTEAFFGQGTRLTVV.

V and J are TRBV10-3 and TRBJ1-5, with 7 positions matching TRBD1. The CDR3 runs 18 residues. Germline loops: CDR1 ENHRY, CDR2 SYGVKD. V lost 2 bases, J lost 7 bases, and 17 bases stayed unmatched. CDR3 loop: CAISEDRARGSTGQPQHF. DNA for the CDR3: TGTGCCATCAGTGAGGACAGGGCACGAGGAAGTACGGGACAGCCCCAGCATTTT.

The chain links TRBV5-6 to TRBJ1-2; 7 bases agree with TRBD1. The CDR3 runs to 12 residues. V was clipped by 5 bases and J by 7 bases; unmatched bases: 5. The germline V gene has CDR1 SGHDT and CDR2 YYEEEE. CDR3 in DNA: TGTGCCAGCAGTTTCGGACAGGTTGGCTACACCTTC. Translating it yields CASSFGQVGYTF.

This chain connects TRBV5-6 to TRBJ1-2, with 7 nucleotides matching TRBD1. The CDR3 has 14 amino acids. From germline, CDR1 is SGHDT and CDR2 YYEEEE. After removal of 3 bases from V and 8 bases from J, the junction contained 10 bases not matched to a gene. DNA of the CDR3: TGTGCCAGCAGCTCAGGGGGTAGAATGCAGGGCTACACCTTC. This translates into CASSSGGRMQGYTF.

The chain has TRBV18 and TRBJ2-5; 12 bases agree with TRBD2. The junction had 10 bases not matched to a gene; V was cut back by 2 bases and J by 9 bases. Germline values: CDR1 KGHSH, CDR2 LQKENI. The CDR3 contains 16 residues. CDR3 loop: CASSPRTSGAPGAQYF. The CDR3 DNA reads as TGTGCCAGCTCACCAAGGACTAGCGGGGCCCCGGGGGCCCAGTACTTC.

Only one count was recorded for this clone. The CDR3, as DNA: TGCAGCGTTATGGACAGAAGCGCCTACGAGCAGTACTTC. Protein: CSVMDRSAYEQYF. The chain has TRBV29-1 and TRBJ2-7, with D possibly being TRBD1 (6 bases). The germline V gene has CDR1 SQVTM and CDR2 ANQGSEA. V lost 5 bases and J lost 2, with 13 bases in between. CDR3 length: 13 residues.

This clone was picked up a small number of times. This CDR3 is CASTTPGTARGYTF. CDR3 DNA sequence: TGTGCCAGCACCACCCCGGGGACAGCGCGTGGCTACACCTTC. The rearrangement joins TRBV5-6 to TRBJ1-2, with TRBD1 matching 7 bases. V dropped 6 bases and J dropped 7; count of bases not matched to a gene: 12. The CDR3 runs 14 residues. CDR1 SGHDT and CDR2 YYEEEE come from the germline V gene. The whole variable domain, remainder taken from reference TRBV5-6 and TRBJ1-2, is DAGVTQSPTHLIKTRGQQVTLRCSPKSGHDTVSWYQQALGQGPQFIFQYYEEEERQRGNFPDRFSGHQFPNYSSELNVNALLLGDSALYLCASTTPGTARGYTFGSGTRLTVV.

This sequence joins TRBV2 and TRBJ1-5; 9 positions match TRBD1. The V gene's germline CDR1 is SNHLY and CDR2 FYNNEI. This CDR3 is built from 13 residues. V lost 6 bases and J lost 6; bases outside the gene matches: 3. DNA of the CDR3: TGTGCCAGCAGGACAGGGGGTGGTCAGCCCCAGCATTTT. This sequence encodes CASRTGGGQPQHF. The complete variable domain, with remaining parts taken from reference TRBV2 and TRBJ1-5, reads EPEVTQTPSHQVTQMGQEVILRCVPISNHLYFYWYRQILGQKVEFLVSFYNNEISEKSEIFDDQFSVERPDGSNFTLKIRSTKLEDSAMYFCASRTGGGQPQHFGDGTRLSIL.

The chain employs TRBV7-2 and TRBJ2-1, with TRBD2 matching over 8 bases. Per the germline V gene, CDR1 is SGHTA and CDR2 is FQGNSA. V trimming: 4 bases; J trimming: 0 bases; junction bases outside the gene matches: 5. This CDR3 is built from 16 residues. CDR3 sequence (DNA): TGTGCCAGCAGCTGGATTAGCGGGGTCTCCTACAATGAGCAGTTCTTC. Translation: CASSWISGVSYNEQFF.

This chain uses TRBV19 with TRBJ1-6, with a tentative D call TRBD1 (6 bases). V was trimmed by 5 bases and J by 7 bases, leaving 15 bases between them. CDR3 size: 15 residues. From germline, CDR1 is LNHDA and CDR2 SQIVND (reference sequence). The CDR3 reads CASSDAVRGNSPLHF. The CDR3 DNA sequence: TGTGCCAGTAGTGACGCGGTCAGGGGAAATTCACCCCTCCACTTT.

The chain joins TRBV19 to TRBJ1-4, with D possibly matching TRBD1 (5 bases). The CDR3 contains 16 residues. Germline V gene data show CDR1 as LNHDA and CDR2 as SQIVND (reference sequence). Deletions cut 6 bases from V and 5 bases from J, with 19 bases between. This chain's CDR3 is CASRPVLREGNEKLFF. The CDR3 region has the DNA TGTGCCAGTAGGCCGGTCTTACGGGAGGGGAATGAAAAACTGTTTTTT. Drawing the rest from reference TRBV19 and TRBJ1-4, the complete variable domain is DGGITQSPKYLFRKEGQNVTLSCEQNLNHDAMYWYRQDPGQGLRLIYYSQIVNDFQKGDIAEGYSVSREKKESFPLTVTSAQKNPTAFYLCASRPVLREGNEKLFFGSGTQLSVL.

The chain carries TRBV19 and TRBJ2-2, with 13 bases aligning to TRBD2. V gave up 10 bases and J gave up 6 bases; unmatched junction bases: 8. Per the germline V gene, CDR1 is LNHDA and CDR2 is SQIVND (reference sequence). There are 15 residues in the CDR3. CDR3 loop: CATTSGGAGSGELFF. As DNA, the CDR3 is TGTGCCACCACTAGCGGGGGGGCAGGGTCCGGGGAGCTGTTTTTT.

The CDR3 sequence is CASSTSKNIQYF. CDR3 DNA: TGTGCCAGCAGCACCTCGAAAAACATTCAGTACTTC. V gene TRBV21-1 combines with J gene TRBJ2-4; the table's D gene call, TRBD2, was not cross checked with the DNA. TRBV21-1 is a known pseudogene. The CDR3 extends over 12 amino acids.